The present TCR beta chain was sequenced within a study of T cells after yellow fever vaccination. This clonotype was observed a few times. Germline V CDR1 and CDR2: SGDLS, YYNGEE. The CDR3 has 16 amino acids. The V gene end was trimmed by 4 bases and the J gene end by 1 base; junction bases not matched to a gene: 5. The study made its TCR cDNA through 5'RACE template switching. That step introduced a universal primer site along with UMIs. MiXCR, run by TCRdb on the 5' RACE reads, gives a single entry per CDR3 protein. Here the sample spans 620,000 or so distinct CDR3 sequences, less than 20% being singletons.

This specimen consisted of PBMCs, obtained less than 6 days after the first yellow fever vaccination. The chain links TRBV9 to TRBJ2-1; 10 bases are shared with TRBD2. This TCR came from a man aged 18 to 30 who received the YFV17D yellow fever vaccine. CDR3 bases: TGTGCCAGCAGCCGGACTAGCGGCTATTCCTACAATGAGCAGTTCTTC. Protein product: CASSRTSGYSYNEQFF.